These T cell receptor beta chains were read from a single sample in a study of blood T cell repertoires in COVID-19. The method was immunoSEQ multiplex PCR; TCRdb's version includes in-frame clones alone and lacks a portion of them. The table lists approximately 260,000 clones, roughly 80% of them singletons. The specimen sequenced was peripheral blood. Every receptor here comes from a woman older than 75 with acute or convalescent COVID-19. Each CDR3 is given with its conserved first and last residue. A D gene is named only where the DNA matches it firmly. Clone sizes are given selectively: once, few, many, or a class where the clone is expanded.

TRBV21-1	-	-	TRBJ2-7	CASSRGQHYEQYF	TGTGCCAGCAGCAGAGGACAGCACTACGAGCAGTACTTC
TRBV9	-	few	TRBJ1-6	CASSVGQGREVNSPLHF	TGTGCCAGCAGCGTAGGTCAGGGGAGGGAGGTAAATTCACCCCTCCACTTT
TRBV28	TRBD1	-	TRBJ1-2	CASSGGQGENYGYTF	TGTGCCAGCAGTGGGGGACAGGGGGAAAACTATGGCTACACCTTC
TRBV11-3	-	-	TRBJ2-3	CASSIPGGNTQYF	TGTGCCAGCAGCATCCCGGGTGGAAATACGCAGTATTTT
TRBV6-1	-	once	TRBJ1-2	CASSEVVAGYGYTF	TGTGCCAGCAGTGAAGTCGTGGCTGGCTATGGCTACACCTTC
TRBV6-2/TRBV6-3	TRBD2	-	TRBJ2-3	CASSPTSAPTDTQYF	TGTGCCAGCAGCCCTACTAGCGCCCCCACAGATACGCAGTATTTT
TRBV28	-	-	TRBJ1-4	CASSQQDPNEKLFF	TGTGCCAGCAGTCAACAGGACCCTAATGAAAAACTGTTTTTT
TRBV5-1	-	-	TRBJ2-1	CASSFRPGLNEQFF	TGCGCCAGCAGCTTTAGGCCAGGGCTCAATGAGCAGTTCTTC
TRBV3-1/TRBV3-2	TRBD1	-	TRBJ2-5	CASSSRGLQAGAQYF	TGTGCCAGCAGCTCCAGGGGGTTACAGGCCGGGGCCCAGTACTTC
TRBV6-5	-	-	TRBJ2-3	CASVVGGWDTDTQYF	TGTGCCAGCGTCGTCGGGGGTTGGGACACAGATACGCAGTATTTT
TRBV19	TRBD1	-	TRBJ1-6	CASSIRTGDNSPLHF	TGTGCCAGTAGTATCCGGACAGGAGATAATTCACCCCTCCACTTT
TRBV19	TRBD1	-	TRBJ2-7	CASSRGSGQGAHEQYF	TGTGCCAGTAGTCGGGGGTCGGGACAGGGGGCCCACGAGCAGTACTTC
TRBV11-3	-	-	TRBJ2-5	CASSLGVQDEETQYF	TGTGCCAGCAGCTTAGGAGTACAGGACGAAGAGACCCAGTACTTC
TRBV5-1	TRBD1	once	TRBJ2-7	CASSVTGGSAQEQYF	TGCGCCAGCAGCGTGACAGGGGGATCTGCTCAGGAGCAGTACTTC
TRBV6-1	-	-	TRBJ2-7	CASSEITGGSYEQYF	TGTGCCAGCAGTGAAATAACAGGCGGCTCCTACGAGCAGTACTTC
TRBV10-3	-	-	TRBJ1-5	CAISGEIGTTDQPQHF	TGTGCCATCAGTGGAGAAATTGGGACAACGGATCAGCCCCAGCATTTT
TRBV2	-	-	TRBJ1-5	CASSERGNSNQPQHF	TGTGCCAGCAGTGAAAGGGGGAATAGCAATCAGCCCCAGCATTTT
TRBV6-6	-	-	TRBJ2-3	CASTREGDSADTQYF	TGTGCCAGCACCAGGGAAGGAGATTCTGCAGATACGCAGTATTTT
TRBV5-5	-	-	TRBJ1-5	CASSLSGSSNQPQHF	TGTGCCAGCAGCTTGTCAGGGTCGAGCAATCAGCCCCAGCATTTT
TRBV5-1	TRBD1	-	TRBJ2-3	CASSFRQGFTDTQYF	TGCGCCAGCAGCTTTCGACAGGGTTTCACAGATACGCAGTATTTT
TRBV25-1	TRBD2	-	TRBJ2-5	CASGKAGTSGGAGTQYF	TGTGCCAGCGGAAAAGCCGGGACTAGCGGGGGGGCTGGGACCCAGTACTTC
TRBV11-3	-	-	TRBJ1-2	CSYFGRRDSNYGYTF	TGTTCGTATTTCGGCAGGAGGGATTCTAACTATGGCTACACCTTC
TRBV7-9	-	-	TRBJ1-2	CASSLATGANYGYTF	TGTGCCAGCAGCTTAGCTACAGGAGCTAACTATGGCTACACCTTC
TRBV18	-	-	TRBJ2-3	CASSTRGDTQYF	TGTGCCAGCTCCACCCGGGGAGATACGCAGTATTTT
TRBV6-5	-	-	TRBJ1-1	CASSTGLGTEAFF	TGTGCCAGCAGTACAGGTTTGGGCACTGAAGCTTTCTTT
TRBV6-6	-	-	TRBJ2-5	CASSYSGGTGQETQYF	TGTGCCAGCAGTTACTCGGGAGGGACAGGACAAGAGACCCAGTACTTC
TRBV24-1	-	-	TRBJ2-4	CATSDPGFAKNIQYF	TGTGCCACCAGTGATCCAGGGTTTGCCAAAAACATTCAGTACTTC
TRBV24-1	-	-	TRBJ2-7	CATRSGSAYEQYF	TGTGCCACCAGGAGCGGTAGCGCCTACGAGCAGTACTTC
TRBV5-1	-	-	TRBJ2-4	CASSLERNIQYF	TGCGCCAGCAGCTTGGAACGGAACATTCAGTACTTC
TRBV18	-	-	TRBJ1-4	CASSPGPGEADEKLFF	TGTGCCAGCTCACCCGGTCCCGGGGAGGCGGATGAAAAACTGTTTTTT
TRBV25-1	-	-	TRBJ2-3	CASSVNSGPTDTQYF	TGTGCCAGCAGTGTTAATAGCGGACCCACAGATACGCAGTATTTT
TRBV2	-	-	TRBJ1-6	CASSVGASRYNSPLHF	TGTGCCAGCAGTGTTGGGGCAAGCCGCTATAATTCACCCCTCCACTTT